This T cell receptor (beta chain) emerged from a study of patients and donors after allogeneic stem cell transplantation. The CDR3 has 17 amino acids. CDR1 ENHRY and CDR2 SYGVKD come from the germline V gene. V was clipped by 2 bases and J by 5 bases; unmatched bases: 12. TCRdb re-called the RT-PCR reads through MiXCR, storing one row per CDR3 protein. The sample includes hundreds of thousands of distinct CDR3 sequences, 16% of them seen just once. This clonotype was picked up a small number of times. V gene TRBV10-3 combines with J gene TRBJ1-2, with TRBD1 matching 9 bases. Source material: blood, either unsorted or a sorted T cell fraction (not recorded which). This TCR was sampled from a human donor who was either an allogeneic HSCT recipient or a stem cell or donor lymphocyte infusion donor (not recorded which). It is not recorded whose cells these are; they may come from a transplant donor. CDR3 protein: CAISEDIRTGEKYGYTF. The CDR3 DNA reads as TGTGCCATCAGTGAGGACATACGGACAGGGGAGAAATATGGCTACACCTTC.